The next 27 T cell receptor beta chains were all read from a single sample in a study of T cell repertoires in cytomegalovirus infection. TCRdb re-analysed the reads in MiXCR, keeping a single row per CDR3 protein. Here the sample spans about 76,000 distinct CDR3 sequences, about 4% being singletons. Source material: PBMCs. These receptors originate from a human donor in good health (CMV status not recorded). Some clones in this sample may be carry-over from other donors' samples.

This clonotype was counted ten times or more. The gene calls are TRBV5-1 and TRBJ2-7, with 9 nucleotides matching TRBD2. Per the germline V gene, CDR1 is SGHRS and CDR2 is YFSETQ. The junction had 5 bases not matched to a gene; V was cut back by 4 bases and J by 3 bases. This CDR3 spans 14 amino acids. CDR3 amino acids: CASSLGLALYEQYF. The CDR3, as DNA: TGCGCCAGCAGCCTGGGACTAGCCCTCTACGAGCAGTACTTC.

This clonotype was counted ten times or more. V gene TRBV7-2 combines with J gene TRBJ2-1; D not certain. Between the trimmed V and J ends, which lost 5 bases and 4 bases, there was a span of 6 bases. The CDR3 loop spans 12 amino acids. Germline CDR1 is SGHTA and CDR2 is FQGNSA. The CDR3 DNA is TGTGCCAGCAGCCCATGGTACAATGAGCAGTTCTTC. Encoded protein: CASSPWYNEQFF.

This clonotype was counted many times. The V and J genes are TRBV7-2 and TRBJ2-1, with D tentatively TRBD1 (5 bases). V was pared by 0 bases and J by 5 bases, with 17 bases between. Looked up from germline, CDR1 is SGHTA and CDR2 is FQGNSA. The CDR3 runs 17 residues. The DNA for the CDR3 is TGTGCCAGCAGCTTAGCGCTGGGGCTTCTTAGGCACAATGAGCAGTTCTTC. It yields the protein CASSLALGLLRHNEQFF.

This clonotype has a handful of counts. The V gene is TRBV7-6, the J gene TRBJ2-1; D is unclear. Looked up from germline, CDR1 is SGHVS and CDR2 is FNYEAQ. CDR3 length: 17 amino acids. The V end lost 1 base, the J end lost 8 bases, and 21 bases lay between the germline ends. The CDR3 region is CASSLVWFLPLSDEQFF. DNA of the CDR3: TGTGCCAGCAGCTTAGTTTGGTTCCTTCCGCTTTCAGATGAGCAGTTCTTC.

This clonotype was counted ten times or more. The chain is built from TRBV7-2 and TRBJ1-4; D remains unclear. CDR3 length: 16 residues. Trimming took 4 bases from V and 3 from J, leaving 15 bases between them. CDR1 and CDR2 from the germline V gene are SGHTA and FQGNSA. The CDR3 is CASSSPDGAANEKLFF. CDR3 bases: TGTGCCAGCAGCTCACCGGACGGCGCGGCTAATGAAAAACTGTTTTTT.

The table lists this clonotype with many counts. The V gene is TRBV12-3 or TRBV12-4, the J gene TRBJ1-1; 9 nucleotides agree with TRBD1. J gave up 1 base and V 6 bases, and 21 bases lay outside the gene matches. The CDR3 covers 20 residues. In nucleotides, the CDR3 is TGTGCCAGCAGCCCAGAGGGGGGACAGGGAGATATGGGTTCGAACACTGAAGCTTTCTTT. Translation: CASSPEGGQGDMGSNTEAFF.

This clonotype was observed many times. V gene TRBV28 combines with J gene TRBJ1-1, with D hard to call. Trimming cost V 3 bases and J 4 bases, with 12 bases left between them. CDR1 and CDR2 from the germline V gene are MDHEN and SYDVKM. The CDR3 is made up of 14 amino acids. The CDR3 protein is CASSFPRWSTEAFF. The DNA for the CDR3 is TGTGCCAGCAGTTTTCCCCGGTGGAGCACTGAAGCTTTCTTT.

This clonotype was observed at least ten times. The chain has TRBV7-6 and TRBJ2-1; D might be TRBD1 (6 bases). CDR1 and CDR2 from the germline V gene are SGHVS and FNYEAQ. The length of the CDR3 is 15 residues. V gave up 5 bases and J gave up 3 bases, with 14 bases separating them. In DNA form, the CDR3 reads TGTGCCAGCAGCGGTCCAGCCAGGGGCTACAATGAGCAGTTCTTC. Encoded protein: CASSGPARGYNEQFF. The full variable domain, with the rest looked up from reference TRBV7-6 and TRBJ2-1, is GAGVSQSPRYKVTKRGQDVALRCDPISGHVSLYWYRQALGQGPEFLTYFNYEAQQDKSGLPNDRFSAERPEGSISTLTIQRTEQRDSAMYRCASSGPARGYNEQFFGPGTRLTVL.

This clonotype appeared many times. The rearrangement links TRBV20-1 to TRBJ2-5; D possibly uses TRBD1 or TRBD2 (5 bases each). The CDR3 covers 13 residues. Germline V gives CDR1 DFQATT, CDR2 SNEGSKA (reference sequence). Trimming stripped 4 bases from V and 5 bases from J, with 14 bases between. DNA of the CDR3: TGCAGTGCTACTTCAGGGAGAGGCGAGACCCAGTACTTC. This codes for CSATSGRGETQYF.

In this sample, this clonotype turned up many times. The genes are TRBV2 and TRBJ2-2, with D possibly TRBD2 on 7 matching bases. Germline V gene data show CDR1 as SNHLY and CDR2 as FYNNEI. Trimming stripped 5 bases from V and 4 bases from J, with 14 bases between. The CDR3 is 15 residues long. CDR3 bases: TGTGCCAGCAGTAAGGGGGGGATCGGCACCGGGGAGCTGTTTTTT. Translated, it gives CASSKGGIGTGELFF.

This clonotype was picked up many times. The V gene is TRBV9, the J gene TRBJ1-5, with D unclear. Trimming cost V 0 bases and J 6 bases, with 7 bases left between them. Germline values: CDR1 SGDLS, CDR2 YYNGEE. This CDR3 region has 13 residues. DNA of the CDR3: TGTGCCAGCAGCGTAGGTTCGGGTCAGCCCCAGCATTTT. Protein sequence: CASSVGSGQPQHF.

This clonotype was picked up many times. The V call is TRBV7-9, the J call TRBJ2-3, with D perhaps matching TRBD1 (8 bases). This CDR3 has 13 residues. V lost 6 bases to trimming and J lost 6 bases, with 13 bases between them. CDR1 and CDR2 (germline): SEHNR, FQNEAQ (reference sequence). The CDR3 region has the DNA TGTGCCAGCAGTCACAGGGGGGGTGATACGCAGTATTTT. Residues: CASSHRGGDTQYF.

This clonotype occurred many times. The CDR3 nucleotides are TGTGCCAGCAGCTTAGAACTCGGGTCTAGCGGGGGCAAAGAGACCCAGTACTTC. This sequence encodes CASSLELGSSGGKETQYF. The rearrangement uses TRBV7-7 and TRBJ2-5, with TRBD2 matching over 10 bases. Trimming removed 1 base from V and 3 bases from J; junction bases left unmatched: 11. CDR1 is SSHAT and CDR2 is FNYEAQ in the germline V gene (reference sequence). This CDR3 is 18 amino acids long.

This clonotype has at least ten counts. CDR3 DNA: TGCAGTGCGCCGACTAGCGGACAAGAGACCCAGTACTTC. Its translation: CSAPTSGQETQYF. The chain uses TRBV20-1 and TRBJ2-5; TRBD2 agrees at 9 bases. CDR1 and CDR2 (germline): DFQATT, SNEGSKA (reference sequence). The trim removed 6 bases at V and 2 bases at J, leaving 4 bases unmatched. This CDR3 region has 13 residues.

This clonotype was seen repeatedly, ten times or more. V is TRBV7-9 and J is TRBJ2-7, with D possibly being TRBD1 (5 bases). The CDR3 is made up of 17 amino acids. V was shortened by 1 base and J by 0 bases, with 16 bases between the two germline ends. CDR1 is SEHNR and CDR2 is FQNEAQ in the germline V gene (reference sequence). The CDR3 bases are TGTGCCAGCAGCTTAGGATTTCAGGGATCCCCCTCCTACGAGCAGTACTTC. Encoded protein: CASSLGFQGSPSYEQYF.

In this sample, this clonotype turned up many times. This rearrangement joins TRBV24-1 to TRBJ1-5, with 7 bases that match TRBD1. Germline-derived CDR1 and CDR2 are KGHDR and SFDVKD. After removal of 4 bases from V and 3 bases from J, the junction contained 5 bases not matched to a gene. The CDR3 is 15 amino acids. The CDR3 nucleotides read TGTGCCACCAGTGAGAAACAGGGGTACAATCAGCCCCAGCATTTT. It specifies CATSEKQGYNQPQHF.

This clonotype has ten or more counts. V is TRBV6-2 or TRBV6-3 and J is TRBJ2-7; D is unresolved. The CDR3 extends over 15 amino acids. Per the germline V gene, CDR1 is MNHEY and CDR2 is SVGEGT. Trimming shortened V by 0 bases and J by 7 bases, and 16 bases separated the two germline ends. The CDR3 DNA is TGTGCCAGCAGTTACTCGGAGTTGGGCCGCGTGGAGCAGTACTTC. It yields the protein CASSYSELGRVEQYF.

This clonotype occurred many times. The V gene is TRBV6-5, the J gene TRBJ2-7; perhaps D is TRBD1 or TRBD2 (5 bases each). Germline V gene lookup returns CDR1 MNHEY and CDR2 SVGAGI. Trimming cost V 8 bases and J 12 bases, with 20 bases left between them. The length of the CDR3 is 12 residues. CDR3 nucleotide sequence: TGTGCCAGCTGGTTGATGGGGGAGAAGCCGTACTTC. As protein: CASWLMGEKPYF.

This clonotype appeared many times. The CDR3 region has the DNA TGCAGTGTTGGTCAGGGGGAGTATGGCTACACCTTC. Residues: CSVGQGEYGYTF. The chain couples TRBV20-1 to TRBJ1-2; 7 bases fit TRBD1. V was pared by 7 bases and J by 5 bases, with 7 bases of the junction left unmatched. Germline CDR1 is DFQATT and CDR2 is SNEGSKA (reference sequence). The CDR3 runs 12 residues.

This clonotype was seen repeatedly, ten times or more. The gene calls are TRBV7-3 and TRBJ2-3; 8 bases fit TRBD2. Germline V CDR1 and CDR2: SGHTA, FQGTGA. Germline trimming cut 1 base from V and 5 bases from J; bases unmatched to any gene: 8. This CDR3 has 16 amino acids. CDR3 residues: CASSLIGAGAEDTQYF. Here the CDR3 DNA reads TGTGCCAGCAGCTTAATAGGAGCGGGGGCCGAAGATACGCAGTATTTT.

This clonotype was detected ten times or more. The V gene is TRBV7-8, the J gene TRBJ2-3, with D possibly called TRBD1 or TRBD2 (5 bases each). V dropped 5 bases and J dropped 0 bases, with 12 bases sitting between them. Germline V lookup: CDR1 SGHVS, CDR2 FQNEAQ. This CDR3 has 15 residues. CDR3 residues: CASSITRDSTDTQYF. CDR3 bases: TGTGCCAGCAGCATAACCCGGGACAGCACAGATACGCAGTATTTT.

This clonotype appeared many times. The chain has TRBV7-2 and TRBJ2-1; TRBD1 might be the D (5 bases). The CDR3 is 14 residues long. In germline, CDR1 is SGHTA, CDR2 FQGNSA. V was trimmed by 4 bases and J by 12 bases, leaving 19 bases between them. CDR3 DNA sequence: TGTGCCAGCAGCTCTACCAGGTGGGGCGACCTGCAGTTCTTC. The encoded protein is CASSSTRWGDLQFF.

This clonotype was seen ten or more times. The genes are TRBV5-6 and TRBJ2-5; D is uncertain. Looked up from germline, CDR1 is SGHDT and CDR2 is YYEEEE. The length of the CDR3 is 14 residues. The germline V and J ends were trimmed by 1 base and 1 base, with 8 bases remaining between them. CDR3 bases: TGTGCCAGCAGCTTGACAGCAATCCAAGAGACCCAGTACTTC. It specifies CASSLTAIQETQYF.

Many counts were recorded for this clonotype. This CDR3 is CASSPTDSNQPQHF. DNA of the CDR3: TGTGCCAGTAGTCCGACAGATAGCAATCAGCCCCAGCATTTT. The V call is TRBV19, the J call TRBJ1-5, with D tentatively TRBD1 (5 bases). Germline CDR1 reads LNHDA; CDR2 reads SQIVND (reference sequence). With 5 bases removed from V and 0 bases from J, the gap between germline ends came to 8 bases. The CDR3 extends over 14 amino acids.

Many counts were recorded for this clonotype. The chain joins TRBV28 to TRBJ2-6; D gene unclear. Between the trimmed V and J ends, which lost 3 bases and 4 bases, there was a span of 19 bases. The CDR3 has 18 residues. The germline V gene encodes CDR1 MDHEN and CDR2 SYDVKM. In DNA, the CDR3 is TGTGCCAGCAGTTTTTTTTCGGTAGTACTGCGCGGGGCCAACGTCCTGACTTTC. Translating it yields CASSFFSVVLRGANVLTF. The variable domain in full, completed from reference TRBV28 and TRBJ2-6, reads DVKVTQSSRYLVKRTGEKVFLECVQDMDHENMFWYRQDPGLGLRLIYFSYDVKMKEKGDIPEGYSVSREKKERFSLILESASTNQTSMYLCASSFFSVVLRGANVLTFGAGSRLTVL.

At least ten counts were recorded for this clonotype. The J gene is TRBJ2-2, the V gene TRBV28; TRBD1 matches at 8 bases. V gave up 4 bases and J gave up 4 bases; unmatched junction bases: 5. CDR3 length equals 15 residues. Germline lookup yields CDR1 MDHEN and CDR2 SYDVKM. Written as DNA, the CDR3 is TGTGCCAGCAGTTCCCGACAGGGGCGCACCGGGGAGCTGTTTTTT. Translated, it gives CASSSRQGRTGELFF.

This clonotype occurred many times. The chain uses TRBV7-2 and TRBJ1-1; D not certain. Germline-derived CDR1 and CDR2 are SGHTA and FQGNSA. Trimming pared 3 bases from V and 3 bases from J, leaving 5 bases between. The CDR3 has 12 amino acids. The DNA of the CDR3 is TGTGCCAGCAGCTTTGGATACACTGAAGCTTTCTTT. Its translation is CASSFGYTEAFF.